This TCR beta chain was documented in a study of blood T cell repertoires in COVID-19. At the level of the study: Researchers got acute and convalescent COVID-19 samples from the United States, Italy and Spain. T cells, B-cell-depleted T cells, or PBMCs provided the cDNA or gDNA that served as material.

The CDR3 consists of 16 residues. Trimming pared 3 bases from V and 7 bases from J, leaving 16 bases between. The germline CDR1 and CDR2 sequences are MNHNS and SASEGT. Authors' methods: From reference gene primer amplification, estimates of nucleated cell counts were derived. Assay: immunoSEQ multiplex PCR; the TCRdb copy retains only in-frame clones and omits some. The V and J calls and clone size are taken from that table; D and trimming were inferred from the DNA. The sample yields more than 110,000 clones, about 80% seen once. The clonotype originates from a human donor in a cohort sampled during active COVID-19. This chain connects TRBV6-1 to TRBJ1-6, with D maybe TRBD1 (6 bases). The sample was peripheral blood. CDR3 sequence reads: CASSEGAGFINSPLHF. The CDR3, as DNA: TGTGCCAGCAGTGAGGGGGCAGGGTTTATAAATTCACCCCTCCACTTT.